This TCR beta chain was captured in a study of CD8 T cells in ankylosing spondylitis. This clonotype was found many times. What it binds is unknown. Study-wide findings and caveats: A subset of motif variants has previously been described in the synovial fluid and blood of reactive arthritis. Several highly homologous variants made up a TCR beta motif, and this motif appeared characteristic of ankylosing spondylitis blood.

TCRdb reanalysed the 5' RACE reads using MiXCR and keeps one entry per CDR3 protein. The data show around 890,000 distinct CDR3 sequences, about 10% seen once. Trimming stripped 7 bases from V and 2 bases from J, with 9 bases between. Germline V gene lookup returns CDR1 MNHNS and CDR2 SASEGT. This CDR3 spans 13 amino acids. The clonotype comes from a male donor with ankylosing spondylitis. The chain has TRBV6-1 and TRBJ1-3; a possible D gene is TRBD1 (5 bases). Sequenced material: blood, either unsorted or a sorted T cell fraction (not recorded which). Written as DNA, the CDR3 is TGTGCCAGCACTCAGACAGCTGGAAACACCATATATTTT. Its protein is CASTQTAGNTIYF.